The entry that follows covers one T cell receptor beta chain sequence. Germline V gives CDR1 MNHEY, CDR2 SVGAGI. The CDR3 totals 14 residues. V was trimmed by 7 bases and J by 0 bases, leaving 10 bases between them. These data originate in a study of blood T cell repertoires in COVID-19. Study-level background: Acute and convalescent COVID-19 samples came from the United States, Italy and Spain.

This table comes from immunoSEQ multiplex PCR, and its TCRdb copy is limited to in-frame clones, with some not included. This sample has about 270,000 clones; almost 85% occur once, and the top ten carry 9.1%. Sequences were obtained from PBMCs or T cells enriched from blood (not recorded which). The V gene is TRBV6-5, the J gene TRBJ1-3; no definite D call. This sequence was found in a woman aged 45-65 years with acute COVID-19. Written as DNA, the CDR3 is TGTGCCAGCAATCAGGCTATCTCTGGAAACACCATATATTTT. It is translated as CASNQAISGNTIYF.